The sequence of this T cell receptor beta chain was determined in a study of response to subunit inactivated influenza vaccine. This CDR3 is 17 amino acids long. The germline gives CDR1 LNHNV, CDR2 YYDKDF (reference sequence). With V trimmed by 4 bases and J by 4 bases, 10 bases remained unmatched. TCRdb redid the calling of the RT-PCR reads with MiXCR, one entry per CDR3 protein. Of over 400,000 distinct CDR3 sequences listed, roughly 13% are singletons. Source: PBMCs from blood, taken about 40 days after vaccination. V and J are TRBV15 and TRBJ2-7; TRBD2 matches at 13 bases. This sequence originates from a man aged 50 to 59 who received an inactivated influenza vaccine. The CDR3: CATSKSRTSGGYYEQYF. CDR3 nucleotides: TGTGCCACCAGCAAGTCAAGGACTAGCGGGGGATATTACGAGCAGTACTTC.